The rows below give T cell receptor beta chains drawn from one sample of a study of T cell changes during pregnancy in multiple sclerosis. Sequencing used immunoSEQ multiplex PCR; TCRdb keeps in-frame clones, though not all of them. The sample has roughly 87,000 clones, around 95% seen once. The source material was peripheral blood, sampled in the third trimester of pregnancy. These receptors originate from a female donor in good health, enrolled as a control in a pregnancy study. Both conserved end residues are part of each CDR3. Fields, in order: J gene, clone size, V gene, D gene, CDR3 DNA, CDR3 protein. D genes are given only for firm matches. The size entry is marked missing in some rows and otherwise reads once, few, many or a size class.

J: TRBJ2-7; size: -; V: TRBV19; D: TRBD2; DNA: TGTGCCAGTAGTGAGGCGGGGGGGGACACCTACGAGCAGTACTTC; CDR3: CASSEAGGDTYEQYF
J: TRBJ1-6; size: -; V: TRBV5-1; D: TRBD1; DNA: TGCGCCAGCAGCCCGGGACAGTCAAGCTCCTATAATTCACCCCTCCACTTT; CDR3: CASSPGQSSSYNSPLHF
J: TRBJ1-5; size: -; V: TRBV11-2; D: TRBD1; DNA: TGTGCCAGCAGCTCGGGGACAGGTTTGGTTCAGCCCCAGCATTTT; CDR3: CASSSGTGLVQPQHF
J: TRBJ1-5; size: -; V: TRBV18; D: TRBD1; DNA: TGTGCCAGCTCCCCCGAAGGGACAGCGGCTCAGCCCCAGCATTTT; CDR3: CASSPEGTAAQPQHF
J: TRBJ2-3; size: -; V: TRBV6-5; D: -; DNA: TGTGCCAGCAGTACTAGGTCTAGCACAGATACGCAGTATTTT; CDR3: CASSTRSSTDTQYF
J: TRBJ2-7; size: -; V: TRBV28; D: -; DNA: TGTGCCAGCCGGCCCGGAAACGGGATCTACGAGCAGTACTTC; CDR3: CASRPGNGIYEQYF
J: TRBJ1-6; size: -; V: TRBV7-9; D: TRBD1; DNA: TGTGCCAGCAGCTCAACAGGGGGGAATTCACCCCTCCACTTT; CDR3: CASSSTGGNSPLHF
J: TRBJ2-7; size: -; V: TRBV27; D: -; DNA: TGTGCCAGCAGTCTTTTAGCGGTAAGCTCCTACGAGCAGTACTTC; CDR3: CASSLLAVSSYEQYF
J: TRBJ1-1; size: -; V: TRBV28; D: -; DNA: TGTGCCAGCAGTTTAAGAGGGGGGGACACTGAAGCTTTCTTT; CDR3: CASSLRGGDTEAFF
J: TRBJ2-7; size: -; V: TRBV28; D: TRBD1; DNA: TGTGCCAGCAGGCCTACAGGGGACGGGTCCTACGAGCAGTACTTC; CDR3: CASRPTGDGSYEQYF
J: TRBJ2-1; size: -; V: TRBV18; D: -; DNA: TGTGCCAGCTCACCAAAGCGGAGCTCCTACAATGAGCAGTTCTTC; CDR3: CASSPKRSSYNEQFF
J: TRBJ1-2; size: -; V: TRBV28; D: -; DNA: TGTGCCAGCAGTTCACCTTGGGGGGGGCGAGGCTACACCTTC; CDR3: CASSSPWGGRGYTF
J: TRBJ2-7; size: -; V: TRBV6-6; D: TRBD1; DNA: TGTGCCAGCAGCCGGGACAGGGGGCTTTACGAGCAGTACTTC; CDR3: CASSRDRGLYEQYF
J: TRBJ2-7; size: -; V: TRBV5-1; D: TRBD1; DNA: TGCGCCAGCAGCTTCATTCGGACAGGGGTAAGCCACGAGCAGTACTTC; CDR3: CASSFIRTGVSHEQYF
J: TRBJ2-1; size: once; V: TRBV6-5; D: -; DNA: TGTGCCAGCTCACAGGGATTTAATGAGCAGTTCTTC; CDR3: CASSQGFNEQFF
J: TRBJ1-1; size: once; V: TRBV27; D: TRBD1; DNA: TGTGCCAGCAGTTTATCGAAACAGGGGGCGGACACTGAAGCTTTCTTT; CDR3: CASSLSKQGADTEAFF
J: TRBJ2-2; size: -; V: TRBV4-2; D: TRBD1; DNA: TGTGCCAGCAGCCAGGGACAGGGTAACGCCGGGGAGCTGTTTTTT; CDR3: CASSQGQGNAGELFF
J: TRBJ1-1; size: -; V: TRBV5-4; D: TRBD1; DNA: TGTGCCAGCAGCTTGGAGGGACAGGGAGCAGCTTTCTTT; CDR3: CASSLEGQGAAFF
J: TRBJ2-7; size: -; V: TRBV7-2; D: TRBD2; DNA: TGTGCCAGCAGTCAAACTAGCGGGAGGGGCGTTAGGGAGCAGTACTTC; CDR3: CASSQTSGRGVREQYF
J: TRBJ2-7; size: -; V: TRBV10-3; D: TRBD2; DNA: TGTGCCGCAGGAGGGGTCCCCGGGACTAGCGGGGGGTCCTACGAGCAGTACTTC; CDR3: CAAGGVPGTSGGSYEQYF
J: TRBJ2-5; size: once; V: TRBV28; D: TRBD2; DNA: TGTGCCAGCAGGCGGAGGGACTACCTCCAAGAGACCCAGTACTTC; CDR3: CASRRRDYLQETQYF
J: TRBJ2-7; size: -; V: TRBV5-1; D: TRBD1; DNA: TGCGCCAGCAGCTTTGACAGGGCCTCCTACGAGCAGTACTTC; CDR3: CASSFDRASYEQYF
J: TRBJ1-2; size: few; V: TRBV18; D: -; DNA: TGTGCCAGCTCACCACCGAGGTTAGGGAGCGATGGCTACACCTTC; CDR3: CASSPPRLGSDGYTF
J: TRBJ2-1; size: -; V: TRBV5-6; D: -; DNA: TGTGCCAGCGCTCCGAGGGCGGGATGGAACAATGAGCAGTTCTTC; CDR3: CASAPRAGWNNEQFF
J: TRBJ1-1; size: -; V: TRBV28; D: -; DNA: TGTGCCAGCAGCTCCCCAGGGGTGCGTGGAGCTTTCTTT; CDR3: CASSSPGVRGAFF
J: TRBJ2-7; size: once; V: TRBV6-1; D: TRBD1; DNA: TGTGCCAGCAGGGGGACAGGGGGGTACGAGCAGTACTTC; CDR3: CASRGTGGYEQYF